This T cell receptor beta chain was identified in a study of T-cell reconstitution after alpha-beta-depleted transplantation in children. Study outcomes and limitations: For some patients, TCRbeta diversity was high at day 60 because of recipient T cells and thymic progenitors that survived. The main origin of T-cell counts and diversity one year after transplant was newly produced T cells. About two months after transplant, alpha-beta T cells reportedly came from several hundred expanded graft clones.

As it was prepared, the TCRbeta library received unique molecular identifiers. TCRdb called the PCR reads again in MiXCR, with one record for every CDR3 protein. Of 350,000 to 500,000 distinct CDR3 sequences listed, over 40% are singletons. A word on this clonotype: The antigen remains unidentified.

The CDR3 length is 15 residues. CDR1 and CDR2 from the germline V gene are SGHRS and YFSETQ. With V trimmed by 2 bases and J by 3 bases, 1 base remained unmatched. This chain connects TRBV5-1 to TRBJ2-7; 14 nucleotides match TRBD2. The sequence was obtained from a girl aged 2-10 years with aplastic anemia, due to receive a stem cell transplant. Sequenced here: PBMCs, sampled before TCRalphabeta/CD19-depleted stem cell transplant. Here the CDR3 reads CASSFGLAGGYEQYF. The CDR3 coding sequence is TGCGCCAGCAGCTTCGGACTAGCGGGAGGCTACGAGCAGTACTTC.